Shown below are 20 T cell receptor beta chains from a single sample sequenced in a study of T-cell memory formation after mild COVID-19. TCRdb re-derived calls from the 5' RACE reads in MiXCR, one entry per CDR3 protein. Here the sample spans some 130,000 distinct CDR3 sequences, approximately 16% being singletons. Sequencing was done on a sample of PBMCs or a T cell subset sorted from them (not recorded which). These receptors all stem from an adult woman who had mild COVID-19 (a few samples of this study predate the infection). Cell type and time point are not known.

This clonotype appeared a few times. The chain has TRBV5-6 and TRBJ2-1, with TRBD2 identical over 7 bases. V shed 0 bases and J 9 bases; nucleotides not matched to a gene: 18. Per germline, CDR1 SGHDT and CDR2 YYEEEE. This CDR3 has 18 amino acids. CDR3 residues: CASSLAVMWDYWVGEQFF. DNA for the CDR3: TGTGCCAGCAGCTTGGCCGTGATGTGGGACTATTGGGTTGGTGAGCAGTTCTTC.

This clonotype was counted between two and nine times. The CDR3: CASSLDRKGAGRKGYTF. The CDR3 bases are TGTGCCAGCAGCTTAGATCGTAAAGGGGCCGGGCGGAAAGGCTACACCTTC. The chain uses TRBV11-2 and TRBJ1-2, with TRBD1 as a possible D gene (5 bases). The V end was cut by 0 bases, the J end by 8 bases, with 22 bases between. This CDR3 contains 17 residues. Per the germline V gene, CDR1 is SGHAT and CDR2 is FQNNGV.

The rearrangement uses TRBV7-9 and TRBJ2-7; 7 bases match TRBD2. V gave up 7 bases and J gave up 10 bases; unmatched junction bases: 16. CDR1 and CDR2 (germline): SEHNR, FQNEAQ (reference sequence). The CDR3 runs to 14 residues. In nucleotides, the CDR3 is TGTGCCAGCACGGGGGGTCTAGCGGAGGGAGATCAGTACTTC. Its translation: CASTGGLAEGDQYF.

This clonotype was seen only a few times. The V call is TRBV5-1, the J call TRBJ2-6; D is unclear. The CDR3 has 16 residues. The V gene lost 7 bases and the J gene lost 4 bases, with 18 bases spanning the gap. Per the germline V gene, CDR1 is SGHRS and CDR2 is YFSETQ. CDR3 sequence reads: CASAREIGSGANVLTF. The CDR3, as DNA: TGCGCCAGCGCCCGCGAAATAGGTTCCGGGGCCAACGTCCTGACTTTC. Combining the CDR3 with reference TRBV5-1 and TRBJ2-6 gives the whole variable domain KAGVTQTPRYLIKTRGQQVTLSCSPISGHRSVSWYQQTPGQGLQFLFEYFSETQRNKGNFPGRFSGRQFSNSRSEMNVSTLELGDSALYLCASAREIGSGANVLTFGAGSRLTVL.

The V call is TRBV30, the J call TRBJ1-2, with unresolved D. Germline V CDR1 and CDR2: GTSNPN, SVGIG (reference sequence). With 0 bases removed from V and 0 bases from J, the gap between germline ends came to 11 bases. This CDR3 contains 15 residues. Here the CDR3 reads CAWSVLTLPNYGYTF. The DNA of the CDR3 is TGTGCCTGGAGTGTACTGACCCTTCCTAACTATGGCTACACCTTC.

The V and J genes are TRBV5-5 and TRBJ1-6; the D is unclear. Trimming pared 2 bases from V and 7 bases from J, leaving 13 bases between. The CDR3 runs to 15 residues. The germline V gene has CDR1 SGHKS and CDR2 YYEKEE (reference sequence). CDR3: CASSFETQTNSPLHF. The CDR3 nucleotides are TGTGCCAGCAGCTTCGAGACTCAGACAAATTCACCCCTCCACTTT.

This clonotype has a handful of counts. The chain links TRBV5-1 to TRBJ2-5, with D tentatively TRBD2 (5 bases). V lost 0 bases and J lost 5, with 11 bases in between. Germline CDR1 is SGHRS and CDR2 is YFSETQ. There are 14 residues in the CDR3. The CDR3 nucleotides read TGCGCCAGCAGCTTGGAGGCCGGGATGGAGACCCAGTACTTC. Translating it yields CASSLEAGMETQYF.

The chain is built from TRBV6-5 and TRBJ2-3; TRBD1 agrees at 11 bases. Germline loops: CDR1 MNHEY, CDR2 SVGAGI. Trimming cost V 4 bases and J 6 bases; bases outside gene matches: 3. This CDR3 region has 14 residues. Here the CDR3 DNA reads TGTGCCAGCAGTTCCGGACAGGGGGCCGATACGCAGTATTTT. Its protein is CASSSGQGADTQYF.

CDR3 bases: TGTGCCAGCAGCTTACCCAGGCTAAACACCGGGGAGCTGTTTTTT. It specifies CASSLPRLNTGELFF. The chain couples TRBV7-9 to TRBJ2-2, with D unresolved. Germline CDR1 is SEHNR and CDR2 is FQNEAQ (reference sequence). The CDR3 spans 15 residues. Trimming stripped 2 bases from V and 2 bases from J, with 9 bases between.

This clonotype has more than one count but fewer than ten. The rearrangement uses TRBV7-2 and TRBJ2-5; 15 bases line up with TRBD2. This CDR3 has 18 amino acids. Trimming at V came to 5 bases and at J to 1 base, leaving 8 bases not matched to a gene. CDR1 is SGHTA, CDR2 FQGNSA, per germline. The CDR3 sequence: CASSHGLAGGPGQETQYF. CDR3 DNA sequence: TGTGCCAGCAGCCATGGACTAGCGGGAGGGCCGGGCCAAGAGACCCAGTACTTC.

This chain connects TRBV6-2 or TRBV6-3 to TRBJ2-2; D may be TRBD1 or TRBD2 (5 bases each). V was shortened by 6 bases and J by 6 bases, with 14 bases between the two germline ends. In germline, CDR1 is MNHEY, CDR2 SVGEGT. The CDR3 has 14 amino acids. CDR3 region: CASSLTQEAGELFF. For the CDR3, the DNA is TGTGCCAGCAGCCTAACACAGGAGGCCGGGGAGCTGTTTTTT.

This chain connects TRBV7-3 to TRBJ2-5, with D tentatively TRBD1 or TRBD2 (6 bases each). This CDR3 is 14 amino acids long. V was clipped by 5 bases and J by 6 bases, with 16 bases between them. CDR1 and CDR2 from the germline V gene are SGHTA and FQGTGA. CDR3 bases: TGTGCCAGCAGCGAAGGGGGGCAGGGACAGACCCAGTACTTC. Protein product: CASSEGGQGQTQYF.

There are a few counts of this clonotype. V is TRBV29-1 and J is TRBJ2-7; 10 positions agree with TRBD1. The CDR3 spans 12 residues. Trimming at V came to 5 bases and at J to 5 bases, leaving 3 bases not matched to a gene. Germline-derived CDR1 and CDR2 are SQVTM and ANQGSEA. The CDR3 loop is CSVRGTGDEQYF. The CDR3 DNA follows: TGCAGCGTTCGCGGGACAGGGGACGAGCAGTACTTC.

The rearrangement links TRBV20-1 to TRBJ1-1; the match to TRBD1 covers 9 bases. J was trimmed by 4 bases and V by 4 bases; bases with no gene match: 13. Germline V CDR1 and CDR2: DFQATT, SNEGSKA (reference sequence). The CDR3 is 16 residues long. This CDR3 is CSAKPGTGSTSTEAFF. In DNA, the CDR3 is TGCAGTGCTAAGCCCGGGACAGGGTCCACGAGCACTGAAGCTTTCTTT.

CDR3 DNA: TGTGCCAGCAGCCCGGGGGTCTATGGCTACACCTTC. Protein: CASSPGVYGYTF. The genes are TRBV5-5 and TRBJ1-2, with a weak D call TRBD1 (5 bases). Trimming shortened V by 4 bases and J by 4 bases, and 8 bases separated the two germline ends. The germline V gene has CDR1 SGHKS and CDR2 YYEKEE (reference sequence). CDR3 length: 12 amino acids.

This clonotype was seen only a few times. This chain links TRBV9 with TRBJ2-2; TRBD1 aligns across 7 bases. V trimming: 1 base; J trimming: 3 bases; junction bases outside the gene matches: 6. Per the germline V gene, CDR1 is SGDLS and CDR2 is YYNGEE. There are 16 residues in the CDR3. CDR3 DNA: TGTGCCAGCAGCGTAACACAGGGGAAGTACACCGGGGAGCTGTTTTTT. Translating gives CASSVTQGKYTGELFF.

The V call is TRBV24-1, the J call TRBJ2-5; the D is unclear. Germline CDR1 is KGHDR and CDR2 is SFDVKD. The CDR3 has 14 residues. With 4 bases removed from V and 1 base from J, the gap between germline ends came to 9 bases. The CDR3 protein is CATSETTFQETQYF. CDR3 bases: TGTGCCACCAGTGAAACGACGTTCCAAGAGACCCAGTACTTC.

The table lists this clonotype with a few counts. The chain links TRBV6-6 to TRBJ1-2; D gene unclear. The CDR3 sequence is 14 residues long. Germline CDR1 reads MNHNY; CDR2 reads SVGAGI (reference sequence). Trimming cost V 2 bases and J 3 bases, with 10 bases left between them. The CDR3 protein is CASSYGVDDYGYTF. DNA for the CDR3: TGTGCCAGCAGTTACGGTGTAGATGACTATGGCTACACCTTC.

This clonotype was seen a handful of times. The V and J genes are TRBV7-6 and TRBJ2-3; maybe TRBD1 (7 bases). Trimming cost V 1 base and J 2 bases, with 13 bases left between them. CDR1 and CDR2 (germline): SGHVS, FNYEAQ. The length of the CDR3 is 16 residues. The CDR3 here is CASSLDPGGYTDTQYF. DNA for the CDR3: TGTGCCAGCAGCTTAGACCCAGGGGGGTACACAGATACGCAGTATTTT.

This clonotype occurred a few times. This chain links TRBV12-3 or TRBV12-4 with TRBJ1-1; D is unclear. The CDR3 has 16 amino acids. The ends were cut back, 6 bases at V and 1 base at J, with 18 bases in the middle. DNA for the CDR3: TGTGCCAGCAGCCCCACTTGGACGGATCGGAACACTGAAGCTTTCTTT. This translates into CASSPTWTDRNTEAFF.